Given below is one TCR beta chain in context. No antigen is known for it. Base qualities are not provided; no much larger clone lies one nucleotide away. These data belong to a study of blood T cell repertoires in COVID-19 (dated by TCRdb to 2020 to 2022). As for the study more broadly: Collaborator samples came from the United States, Italy and Spain and covered acute and convalescent phases of COVID-19. The samples were drawn from two sources: the first 160 participants of the ongoing ImmuneRACE study, and 950 to 1,500 subjects contributed by 6 global collaborators. Sample metadata almost always included a de-identified subject ID, COVID-19 status, age in years and sex. Subjects who had been exposed to COVID-19, were actively infected with it, or had recovered from it provided the deeply sampled blood TCRbeta repertoires that made up the dataset. A freely available public database, intended as a resource for researchers studying the immune response to SARS-CoV-2, is where the repertoires were released. The prospective study material was composed of cDNA or gDNA derived from T cells, B-cell-depleted T cells, or PBMCs. HLA class I and class II types, where available, came from metadata supplied by the sample provider rather than from assay-based typing.

TCRbeta CDR3 regions were amplified from genomic DNA by means of the immunoSEQ Assay, a bias-controlled multiplex PCR. On the authors' methods: Within the assay, amplification of reference gene primers was used to estimate how many nucleated cells each sample contained. To quantify the absolute abundance of each unique TCRbeta CDR3 rearrangement, sequence reads were collapsed and filtered. Productive Simpson clonality was computed per sample as the square root of Simpson's diversity index over productive rearrangements. TCRdb provides this immuneACCESS table in a form limited to in-frame rearrangements. Some clones are lacking; in checked studies, under half of them reflect an unresolved V gene, and why the rest are absent is not known. Clone size and V and J calls were adopted from that table, with D and trimming inferred from the DNA. This sample holds 100,000 to 120,000 clones; nearly 90% were observed only once. In total, the top ten clones hold 4% to 5.5% of the sample.

V was cut back by 6 bases and J by 7 bases, leaving a gap of 9 bases between them. The CDR3, cysteine through phenylalanine, is 12 amino acids long. Solely the CDR3 DNA is kept, with 36 bases framed from the first base. CDR1 MDHEN and CDR2 SYDVKM are derived from the germline V gene. Study-level results and caveats: The amount of clinical and demographic metadata varied by source and participant and was provided uncurated.

Whole blood was collected in K2EDTA tubes by collaborating institutions according to the institutions' own protocols. For TCRbeta analysis, collaborators shipped samples as frozen whole blood, isolated PBMCs, or DNA extracted from either of those sample types. The material sequenced was peripheral blood. The chain joins TRBV28 to TRBJ2-2; too little of a D gene remains to name it. The clonotype was recovered from a human donor in a cohort sampled during active COVID-19. The nucleotides read TGTGCCAGCAGCTTCCAGGTCGGGGAGCTGTTTTTT. This encodes CASSFQVGELFF.